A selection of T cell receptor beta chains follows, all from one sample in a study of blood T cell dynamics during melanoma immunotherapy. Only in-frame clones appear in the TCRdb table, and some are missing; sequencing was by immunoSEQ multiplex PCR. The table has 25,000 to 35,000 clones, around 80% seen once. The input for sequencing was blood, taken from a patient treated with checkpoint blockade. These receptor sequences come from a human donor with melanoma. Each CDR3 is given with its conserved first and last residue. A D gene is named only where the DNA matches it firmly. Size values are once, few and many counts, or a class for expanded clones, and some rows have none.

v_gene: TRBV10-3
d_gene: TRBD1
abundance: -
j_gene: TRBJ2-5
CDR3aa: CAISESRQGSGETQYF
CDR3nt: TGTGCCATCAGTGAGTCGCGACAGGGTTCGGGGGAGACCCAGTACTTC

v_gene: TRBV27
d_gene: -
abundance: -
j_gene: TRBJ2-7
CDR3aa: CASSPLTGYEQYF
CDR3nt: TGTGCCAGCAGTCCACTTACAGGGTACGAGCAGTACTTC

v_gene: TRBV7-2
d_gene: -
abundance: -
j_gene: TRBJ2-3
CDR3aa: CASSLKDGRISTDTQYF
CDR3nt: TGTGCCAGCAGCTTAAAGGATGGCAGGATTAGCACAGATACGCAGTATTTT

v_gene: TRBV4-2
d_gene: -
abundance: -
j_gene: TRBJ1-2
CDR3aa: CASSPRGLSFYGYTF
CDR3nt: TGTGCCAGCAGCCCCCGGGGCCTTTCATTCTATGGCTACACCTTC

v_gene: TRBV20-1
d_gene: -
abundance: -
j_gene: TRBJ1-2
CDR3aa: CSAFPGYGYTF
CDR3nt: TGCAGTGCTTTCCCAGGTTATGGCTACACCTTC

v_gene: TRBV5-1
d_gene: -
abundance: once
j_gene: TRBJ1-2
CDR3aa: CASSIAEGLREGYTF
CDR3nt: TGCGCCAGCAGCATAGCGGAGGGCCTCCGGGAGGGCTACACCTTC

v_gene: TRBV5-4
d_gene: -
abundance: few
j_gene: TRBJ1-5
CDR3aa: CASSLDGDSNQPQHF
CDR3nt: TGTGCCAGCAGCCTGGACGGGGATAGCAATCAGCCCCAGCATTTT

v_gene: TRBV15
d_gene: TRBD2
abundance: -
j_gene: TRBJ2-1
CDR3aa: CATSGRGSYNEQFF
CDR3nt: TGTGCCACTAGCGGGAGGGGGTCCTACAATGAGCAGTTCTTC

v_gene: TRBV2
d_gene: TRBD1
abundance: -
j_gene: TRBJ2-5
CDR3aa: CASRLQGAGGETQYF
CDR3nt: TGTGCCAGCCGCCTACAGGGGGCCGGAGGGGAGACCCAGTACTTC

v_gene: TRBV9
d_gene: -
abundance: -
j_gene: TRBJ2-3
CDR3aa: CASSVPPGDTQYF
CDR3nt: TGTGCCAGCAGCGTTCCGCCTGGGGATACGCAGTATTTT

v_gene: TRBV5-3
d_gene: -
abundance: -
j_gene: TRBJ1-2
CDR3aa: CARPRGFKGYTF
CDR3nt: TGTGCCAGGCCCCGGGGATTTAAGGGCTACACCTTC

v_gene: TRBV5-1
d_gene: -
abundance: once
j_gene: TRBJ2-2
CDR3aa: CASSLETNTGELFF
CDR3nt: TGCGCCAGCAGCTTGGAGACGAACACCGGGGAGCTGTTTTTT

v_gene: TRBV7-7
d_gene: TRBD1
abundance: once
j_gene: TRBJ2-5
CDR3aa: CASSFGTGFQETQYF
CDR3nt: TGTGCTAGCAGCTTCGGGACAGGGTTCCAAGAGACCCAGTACTTC

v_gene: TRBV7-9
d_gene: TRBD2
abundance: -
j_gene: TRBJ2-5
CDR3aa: CASSLGLAGDTFQETQYF
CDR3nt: TGTGCCAGCAGCTTAGGACTAGCGGGGGACACCTTCCAAGAGACCCAGTACTTC

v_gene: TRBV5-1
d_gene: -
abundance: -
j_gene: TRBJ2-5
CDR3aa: CASRRGSETETQYF
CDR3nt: TGCGCCAGCAGACGGGGGAGTGAGACGGAGACCCAGTACTTC

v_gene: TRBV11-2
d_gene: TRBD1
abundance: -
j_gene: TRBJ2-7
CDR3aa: CASSLAGRQGDEQYF
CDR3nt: TGTGCCAGCAGCTTAGCAGGGCGACAGGGGGACGAGCAGTACTTC

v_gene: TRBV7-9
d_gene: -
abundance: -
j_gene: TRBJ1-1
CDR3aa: CASSLAFQNTEAFF
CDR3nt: TGTGCCAGCAGCTTAGCGTTCCAGAACACTGAAGCTTTCTTT

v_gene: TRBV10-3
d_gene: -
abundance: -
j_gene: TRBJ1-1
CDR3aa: CAITQKPNTEAFF
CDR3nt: TGTGCCATCACGCAAAAACCGAACACTGAAGCTTTCTTT

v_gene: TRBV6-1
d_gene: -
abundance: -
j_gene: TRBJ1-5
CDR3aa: CASSERGWGAEDQPQHF
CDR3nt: TGTGCCAGCAGTGAAAGAGGTTGGGGGGCAGAGGATCAGCCCCAGCATTTT

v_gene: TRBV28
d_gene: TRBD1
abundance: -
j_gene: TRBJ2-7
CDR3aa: CASSRDRGQDEQYF
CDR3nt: TGTGCCAGCAGTCGGGACAGGGGGCAAGACGAGCAGTACTTC

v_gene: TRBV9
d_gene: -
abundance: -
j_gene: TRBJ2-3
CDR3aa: CASSVGGTDTQYF
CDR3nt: TGTGCCAGCAGCGTAGGAGGGACCGATACGCAGTATTTT

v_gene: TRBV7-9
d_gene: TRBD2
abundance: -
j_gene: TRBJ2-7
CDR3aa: CASSLGGTSAEQYF
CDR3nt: TGTGCCAGCAGCTTAGGAGGGACTAGCGCCGAGCAGTACTTC

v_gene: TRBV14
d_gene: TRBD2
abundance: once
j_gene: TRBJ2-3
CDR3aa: CASSHRGGHKSTDTQYF
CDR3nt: TGTGCCAGCAGCCACCGGGGGGGTCACAAAAGCACAGATACGCAGTATTTT

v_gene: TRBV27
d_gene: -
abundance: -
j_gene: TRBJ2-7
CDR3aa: CASSRTRQRSYEQYF
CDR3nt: TGTGCCAGCAGTAGAACGCGCCAACGCTCCTACGAGCAGTACTTC

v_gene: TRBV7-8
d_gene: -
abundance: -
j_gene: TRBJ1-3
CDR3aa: CASSLKGLLGNTIYF
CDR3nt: TGTGCCAGCAGCTTAAAAGGGCTGCTCGGAAACACCATATATTTT

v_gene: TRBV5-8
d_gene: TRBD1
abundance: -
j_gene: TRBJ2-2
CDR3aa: CASRRDRANTGELFF
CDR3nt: TGTGCCAGCAGACGGGACAGGGCGAACACCGGGGAGCTGTTTTTT

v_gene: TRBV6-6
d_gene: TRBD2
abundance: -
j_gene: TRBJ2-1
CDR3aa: CASRLAENNEQFF
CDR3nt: TGTGCCAGCAGACTAGCGGAAAACAATGAGCAGTTCTTC